This T cell receptor beta chain was found in a study of shared clonotypes between healthy human individuals. TCRdb's copy holds only in-frame clones and misses some; the assay was immunoSEQ multiplex PCR. The sample shows 2 million to 2.5 million clones, approximately 93% of them seen only once. Trimming took 3 bases from V and 5 from J, leaving 17 bases between them. CDR1 SGHVS and CDR2 FQNEAQ come from the germline V gene. The CDR3 totals 15 residues. All the donors were Caucasian adults who lived in Nashville, Tennessee. What was sequenced was naive CD4+ T cells from PBMCs. The subset was: CD45RA+ positively selected. The chain is built from TRBV7-8 and TRBJ2-7; D is unresolved. The sequence was collected from a man aged 18 to 30 in good health. Some clones in this sample may be carry-over from other donors' samples. This CDR3 reads CASSFTPLRVNEQYF. The CDR3, as DNA: TGTGCCAGCAGCTTCACCCCTTTACGCGTGAACGAGCAGTACTTC.